This T cell receptor (beta chain) was profiled in a study of monozygotic twins with inflammatory bowel disease. This CDR3 has 14 residues. Germline V gene data show CDR1 as SEHNR and CDR2 as FQNEAQ (reference sequence). From the 5' RACE reads, TCRdb lists one entry per CDR3 protein and no DNA. The table lists about 160,000 distinct CDR3 sequences. The rearrangement uses TRBV7-9 and TRBJ2-1; TCRdb's D call of TRBD2 is untestable without DNA. This sequence originates from a human donor with ulcerative colitis or Crohn's disease, or a healthy co-twin of an affected twin (not recorded which). Sequenced: blood. CDR3 in amino acids: CASSLGLASDEQFF.